What follows are 29 T cell receptor beta chains derived from one specimen sequenced in a study of blood T cell repertoires in COVID-19 (dated by TCRdb to 2018 to 2020). The library relied on the immunoSEQ multiplex PCR assay. TCRdb limited this immuneACCESS table to in-frame rearrangements with V and J called. A share of clones is missing; checked studies link under half to unresolved V genes, and the rest is unexplained. The sample table records about 200,000 clones; around 80% of these occur just once. The leading ten clones occupy less than 15% of the sample. Sequencing used peripheral blood. Receptors were obtained from a human donor in a cohort sampled during active COVID-19.

The CDR3 reads CASTYPFGTGIYEQYF. Written as DNA, the CDR3 is TGTGCCAGCACCTACCCTTTCGGGACAGGGATCTACGAGCAGTACTTC. This chain joins TRBV6-6 and TRBJ2-7, with 9 bases aligning to TRBD1. Germline CDR1 and CDR2: MNHNY and SVGAGI (reference sequence). V dropped 7 bases and J dropped 3; count of bases not matched to a gene: 13. The CDR3 contains 16 residues.

The chain combines TRBV7-2 with TRBJ2-3; 7 bases fit TRBD2. Germline values: CDR1 SGHTA, CDR2 FQGNSA. This CDR3 comprises 14 residues. The V and J ends lost 5 bases and 0 bases, in that order; junction bases with no gene match: 2. CDR3 loop: CASSLSGSTDTQYF. The DNA of the CDR3 is TGTGCCAGCAGCCTTAGCGGGAGCACAGATACGCAGTATTTT.

This chain connects TRBV4-2 to TRBJ2-5; 8 bases fit TRBD2. The junction had 5 bases not matched to a gene; V was cut back by 1 base and J by 1 base. This CDR3 contains 16 residues. Germline V CDR1 and CDR2: LGHNA, YNFKEQ. CDR3 amino acids: CASSQVSTSGQETQYF. The CDR3 DNA reads as TGTGCCAGCAGCCAAGTTAGTACTAGCGGCCAAGAGACCCAGTACTTC.

CDR3 DNA: TGTGCCAGCAGATCTGACAGGGGGTCCTACAATGAGCAGTTCTTC. Protein sequence: CASRSDRGSYNEQFF. The chain recombines TRBV6-6 with TRBJ2-1; 9 bases align to TRBD1. The CDR3 runs 15 residues. Trimming cost V 6 bases and J 1 base; bases outside gene matches: 4. Germline V gene data show CDR1 as MNHNY and CDR2 as SVGAGI (reference sequence).

The chain has TRBV29-1 and TRBJ1-3; 9 bases line up with TRBD1. CDR1 SQVTM and CDR2 ANQGSEA come from the germline V gene. With 0 bases clipped from V and 8 bases from J, the junction kept 5 bases outside the gene matches. This CDR3 has 14 residues. The DNA of the CDR3 is TGCAGCGTTGAAGACCTGGGACAGGGATACACCATATATTTT. It is translated as CSVEDLGQGYTIYF. Variable domain in full (rest from reference TRBV29-1 and TRBJ1-3): SAVISQKPSRDICQRGTSLTIQCQVDSQVTMMFWYRQQPGQSLTLIATANQGSEATYESGFVIDKFPISRPNLTFSTLTVSNMSPEDSSIYLCSVEDLGQGYTIYFGEGSWLTVV.

The J gene is TRBJ1-5, the V gene TRBV27; D not certain. The CDR3 spans 13 residues. Germline V gene sequence: CDR1 MNHEY, CDR2 SMNVEV (reference sequence). The V end was cut by 3 bases, the J end by 3 bases, with 6 bases between. The CDR3, as DNA: TGTGCCAGCAGTTTTACAGACAATCAGCCCCAGCATTTT. As protein: CASSFTDNQPQHF.

The chain couples TRBV9 to TRBJ2-2; D is undetermined. V was pared by 1 base and J by 6 bases, with 4 bases between. Per the germline V gene, CDR1 is SGDLS and CDR2 is YYNGEE. This CDR3 is built from 12 residues. CDR3 protein: CASSVTAGELFF. In DNA, the CDR3 is TGTGCCAGCAGCGTAACGGCCGGGGAGCTGTTTTTT.

The rearrangement uses TRBV7-2 and TRBJ2-1; 14 bases match TRBD2. The CDR3 extends over 16 amino acids. Trimming at V came to 3 bases and at J to 8 bases, leaving 6 bases not matched to a gene. CDR1 is SGHTA, CDR2 FQGNSA, per germline. CDR3 nucleotides: TGTGCCAGCAGCTTGGGACTAGCGGGAGTGGTTCATGAGCAGTTCTTC. It translates to CASSLGLAGVVHEQFF.

The J gene is TRBJ1-2, the V gene TRBV5-4, with D possibly matching TRBD1 (6 bases). V shed 0 bases and J shed 8 bases, with 23 bases lying between them. Germline V CDR1 and CDR2: SGHNT, YYREEE (reference sequence). The CDR3 loop spans 17 amino acids. CDR3 in amino acids: CASSLEPATVRDTGYTF. In DNA, the CDR3 is TGTGCCAGCAGCTTGGAGCCGGCGACAGTTCGGGACACCGGCTACACCTTC.

This clone showed up just once. V usage is TRBV18 and J usage is TRBJ2-7, with TRBD2 as a possible D gene (6 bases). The length of the CDR3 is 13 residues. CDR1 KGHSH and CDR2 LQKENI come from the germline V gene. V dropped 2 bases and J dropped 4 bases, with 9 bases sitting between them. CDR3 coding DNA: TGTGCCAGCTCACCAACCGCGGGGTACGAGCAGTACTTC. The encoded protein is CASSPTAGYEQYF.

This clone was detected a few times. V is TRBV18 and J is TRBJ2-2, with 8 bases aligning to TRBD1. This CDR3 region has 15 residues. Germline CDR1 reads KGHSH; CDR2 reads LQKENI. Losses at the gene ends were 6 bases for V and 5 bases for J; bases not matched to a gene: 8. CDR3 in DNA: TGTGCCAGCTCCTTCGGGACAGGAGCTACCGGGGAGCTGTTTTTT. It encodes CASSFGTGATGELFF.

The chain joins TRBV19 to TRBJ2-3; 10 bases map to TRBD2. V lost 2 bases to trimming and J lost 1 base; unmatched junction nucleotides: 9. Germline loops: CDR1 LNHDA, CDR2 SQIVND (reference sequence). This CDR3 comprises 18 residues. The CDR3 here is CASSIKAGGPWGTDTQYF. DNA for the CDR3: TGTGCCAGTAGTATAAAAGCGGGAGGGCCGTGGGGCACAGATACGCAGTATTTT.

This chain connects TRBV12-3 or TRBV12-4 to TRBJ1-2; D unresolved. The CDR3 length is 12 residues. V was clipped by 6 bases and J by 4 bases, with 9 bases between them. The CDR3 loop reads CASRDRGYGYTF. The CDR3 bases are TGTGCCAGCAGGGACCGGGGCTATGGCTACACCTTC.

The rearrangement uses TRBV7-9 and TRBJ1-2; the D is unclear. This CDR3 region has 14 residues. From germline, CDR1 is SEHNR and CDR2 FQNEAQ (reference sequence). V was cut by 3 bases and J by 6 bases, with 14 bases left in between. CDR3 DNA sequence: TGTGCCAGCAGCTTCTACCTCCGCGCGGATGGCTACACCTTC. Protein product: CASSFYLRADGYTF.

This chain links TRBV6-1 with TRBJ2-5; D possibly corresponds to TRBD2 (6 bases). Per the germline V gene, CDR1 is MNHNS and CDR2 is SASEGT. V dropped 2 bases and J dropped 2 bases, with 21 bases sitting between them. The CDR3 has 18 residues. As DNA, the CDR3 is TGTGCCAGCAGTGAATACCCCTCATCGGCGGGACGTCAAGAGACCCAGTACTTC. Amino acid sequence: CASSEYPSSAGRQETQYF.

The chain employs TRBV12-3 or TRBV12-4 and TRBJ2-7; 8 bases are a match to TRBD2. The CDR3 sequence is 13 residues long. Germline trimming cut 3 bases from V and 7 bases from J; bases unmatched to any gene: 5. Here the CDR3 reads CASSLAGRGEQYF. In DNA, the CDR3 is TGTGCCAGCAGTTTGGCCGGGAGGGGAGAGCAGTACTTC.

The chain employs TRBV5-1 and TRBJ2-7, with TRBD1 identical over 8 bases. The length of the CDR3 is 15 residues. Germline CDR1 and CDR2: SGHRS and YFSETQ. The J segment lost 2 bases and the V segment lost 5 bases, leaving 9 bases of the junction unmatched. In DNA form, the CDR3 reads TGCGCCAGCAGGCTCGGGACAGGTGTTACCTACGAGCAGTACTTC. As protein: CASRLGTGVTYEQYF.

The rearrangement uses TRBV14 and TRBJ2-7, with 8 nucleotides matching TRBD2. Per the germline V gene, CDR1 is SGHDN and CDR2 is FVKESK. V dropped 6 bases and J dropped 1; count of bases not matched to a gene: 11. CDR3 length: 16 residues. The CDR3 DNA reads as TGTGCCAGCAGTCCCACCACCGGGACTAGATCCTACGAGCAGTACTTC. Its translation: CASSPTTGTRSYEQYF.

J is TRBJ2-2 and V is TRBV9; a weak D match, TRBD1 (6 bases). The CDR3 is 14 amino acids. The V and J ends lost 0 bases and 3 bases respectively, with 6 bases between them. The germline CDR1 and CDR2 sequences are SGDLS and YYNGEE. The CDR3 coding sequence is TGTGCCAGCAGCGTAGCAGGGGACACCGGGGAGCTGTTTTTT. Translation: CASSVAGDTGELFF.

The chain employs TRBV5-6 and TRBJ2-5; 10 bases align to TRBD2. Germline lookup yields CDR1 SGHDT and CDR2 YYEEEE. CDR3 length: 19 residues. The J segment lost 4 bases and the V segment lost 0 bases, leaving 15 bases of the junction unmatched. CDR3 bases: TGTGCCAGCAGCTTGGGGGGGACTAGCGCGCCTCTAAGGTTAGAGACCCAGTACTTC. Protein sequence: CASSLGGTSAPLRLETQYF.

The chain is built from TRBV9 and TRBJ2-2; 14 nucleotides line up with TRBD2. The CDR3 consists of 16 residues. V was pared by 3 bases and J by 6 bases, with 4 bases of the junction left unmatched. CDR1 and CDR2 from the germline V gene are SGDLS and YYNGEE. Here the CDR3 DNA reads TGTGCCAGCAGCGCTCGACTAGCGGGAGGGCCCGGGGAGCTGTTTTTT. This gives the protein CASSARLAGGPGELFF.

The chain couples TRBV2 to TRBJ1-1, with 10 bases fitting TRBD1. The V gene end was trimmed by 6 bases and the J gene end by 0 bases; junction bases not matched to a gene: 1. CDR3 length equals 14 residues. Germline lookup yields CDR1 SNHLY and CDR2 FYNNEI. CDR3 DNA sequence: TGTGCCAGCAGGACAGGGGGCATGAACACTGAAGCTTTCTTT. Protein: CASRTGGMNTEAFF. Together with reference TRBV2 and TRBJ1-1, the CDR3 gives the full variable domain: EPEVTQTPSHQVTQMGQEVILRCVPISNHLYFYWYRQILGQKVEFLVSFYNNEISEKSEIFDDQFSVERPDGSNFTLKIRSTKLEDSAMYFCASRTGGMNTEAFFGQGTRLTVV.

This chain joins TRBV21-1 and TRBJ2-5; TRBD2 is the table's D call and was not checked against the DNA. TRBV21-1 corresponds to a pseudogene. The CDR3 covers 18 residues. The CDR3, as DNA: TGTGCCAGCAGCAAAGCTCCTGGCGCGAGCGGGAGGGGGGAGACCCAGTACTTC. Translating it yields CASSKAPGASGRGETQYF.

The chain joins TRBV7-9 to TRBJ2-4; D is uncertain. The length of the CDR3 is 13 residues. Germline V gene lookup returns CDR1 SEHNR and CDR2 FQNEAQ (reference sequence). V lost 4 bases and J lost 5, with 9 bases in between. CDR3 in amino acids: CASSYSSENIQYF. CDR3 DNA sequence: TGTGCCAGCAGCTACTCTTCCGAAAACATTCAGTACTTC.

The rearrangement links TRBV6-5 to TRBJ1-1; D is possibly TRBD1 (6 bases). V dropped 0 bases and J dropped 6 bases, with 11 bases sitting between them. The CDR3 length is 14 residues. CDR1 is MNHEY, CDR2 SVGAGI, per germline. DNA for the CDR3: TGTGCCAGCAGTTACTCGATTGGGGGCCCTGAAGCTTTCTTT. Translated, it gives CASSYSIGGPEAFF.

Only a few counts were recorded for this clone. CDR3 amino acids: CASRAGQSFGYTF. CDR3 coding DNA: TGTGCCAGCAGAGCGGGACAATCTTTTGGCTACACCTTC. This sequence joins TRBV3-1 (or the pseudogene TRBV3-2) and TRBJ1-2, with a weak D call TRBD1 (6 bases). V lost 6 bases to trimming and J lost 7 bases, with 15 bases between them. The CDR3 spans 13 residues. In germline, CDR1 is LGHDT, CDR2 YNNKEL (reference sequence).

The rearrangement uses TRBV19 and TRBJ2-1; TRBD2 aligns across 11 bases. Germline CDR1 LNHDA, CDR2 SQIVND (reference sequence). The J segment lost 8 bases and the V segment lost 2 bases, leaving 5 bases of the junction unmatched. The CDR3 totals 15 residues. The CDR3: CASSITSGSLDEQFF. DNA for the CDR3: TGTGCCAGTAGTATAACTAGCGGGAGTCTGGATGAGCAGTTCTTC.

The sample holds a few counts of this clone. The V call is TRBV5-1, the J call TRBJ1-1; D uncertain. The CDR3 runs to 17 residues. From germline, CDR1 is SGHRS and CDR2 YFSETQ. The V end lost 3 bases, the J end lost 0 bases, and 18 bases lay between the germline ends. The CDR3 DNA reads as TGCGCCAGCAGCTCCTCGCTGAGTAGCATGATGAACACTGAAGCTTTCTTT. Translation: CASSSSLSSMMNTEAFF.

The gene calls are TRBV6-5 and TRBJ1-1; TRBD1 matches at 7 bases. Looked up from germline, CDR1 is MNHEY and CDR2 is SVGAGI. The CDR3 totals 15 residues. V trimming: 4 bases; J trimming: 1 base; junction bases outside the gene matches: 6. CDR3 DNA: TGTGCCAGCAGTTCCCAGGGGGTGGGGAACACTGAAGCTTTCTTT. Its protein product is CASSSQGVGNTEAFF.